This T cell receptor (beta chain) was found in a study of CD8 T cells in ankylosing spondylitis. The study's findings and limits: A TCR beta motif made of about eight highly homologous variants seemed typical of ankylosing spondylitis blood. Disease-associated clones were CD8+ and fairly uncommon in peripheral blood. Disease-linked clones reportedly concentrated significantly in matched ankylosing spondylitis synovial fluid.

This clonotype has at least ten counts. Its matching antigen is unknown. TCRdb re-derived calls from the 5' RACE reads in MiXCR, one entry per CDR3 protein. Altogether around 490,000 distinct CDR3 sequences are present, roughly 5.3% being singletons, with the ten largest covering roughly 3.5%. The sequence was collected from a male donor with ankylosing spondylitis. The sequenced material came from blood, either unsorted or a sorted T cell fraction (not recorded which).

The CDR3 loop is CASSFQASGSGELFF. As DNA, the CDR3 is TGTGCCAGCAGTTTTCAGGCTAGCGGGTCCGGGGAGCTGTTTTTT. V and J are TRBV27 and TRBJ2-2; 8 bases map to TRBD2. V lost 3 bases to trimming and J lost 6 bases; unmatched junction nucleotides: 6. The CDR3 length is 15 residues. CDR1 MNHEY and CDR2 SMNVEV come from the germline V gene (reference sequence).